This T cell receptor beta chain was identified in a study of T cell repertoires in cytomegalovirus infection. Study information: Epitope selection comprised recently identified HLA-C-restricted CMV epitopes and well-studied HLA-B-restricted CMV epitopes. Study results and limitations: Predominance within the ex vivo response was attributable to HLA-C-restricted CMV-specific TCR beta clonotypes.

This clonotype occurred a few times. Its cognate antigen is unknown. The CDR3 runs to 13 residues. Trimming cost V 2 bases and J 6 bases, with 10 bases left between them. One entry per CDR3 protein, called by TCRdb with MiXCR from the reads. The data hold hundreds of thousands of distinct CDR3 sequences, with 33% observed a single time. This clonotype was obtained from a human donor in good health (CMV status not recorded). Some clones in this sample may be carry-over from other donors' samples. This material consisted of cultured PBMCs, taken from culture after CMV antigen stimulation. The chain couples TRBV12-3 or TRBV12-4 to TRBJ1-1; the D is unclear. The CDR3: CASSLHGVAEAFF. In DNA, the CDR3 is TGTGCCAGCAGTTTACATGGGGTTGCTGAAGCTTTCTTT.